This T cell receptor beta chain stems from a study of blood T cells in healthy people across ages. With a J-beta primer mix and a sample-barcoded 5' primer, a second PCR ran about 6 to 11 cycles. TCRdb analysed the 5' RACE reads with MiXCR anew, one entry per CDR3 protein. Among about 1.6 million distinct CDR3 sequences listed, almost 35% were seen once. The CDR3 is 13 residues long. The germline gives CDR1 MNHEY, CDR2 SMNVEV (reference sequence). V lost 6 bases, J lost 10 bases, and 19 bases lay in between. The sample comprised blood. The source of this sequence is a woman younger than 45 in good health. This chain uses TRBV27 with TRBJ2-7, with D tentatively TRBD2 (6 bases). CDR3 in amino acids: CASRDWGAGPQYF. CDR3 bases: TGTGCCAGCAGAGATTGGGGAGCGGGTCCCCAGTACTTC.